The 31 T cell receptor beta chains listed next were all sequenced from one sample in a study of OX40 agonist ivuxolimab in advanced cancers. Libraries were prepared by immunoSEQ multiplex PCR; TCRdb keeps only in-frame clonotypes and omits some of them. The sample has approximately 100,000 clones, under 95% seen once. The input for sequencing was CD4+ or CD8+ T cells sorted from blood, taken in a trial of the OX40 agonist ivuxolimab. The origin of the receptors is an adult with an advanced solid tumor such as melanoma, head and neck, liver or kidney cancer.

This clone showed up just once. The gene calls are TRBV19 and TRBJ1-6; D is unresolved. Per the germline V gene, CDR1 is LNHDA and CDR2 is SQIVND (reference sequence). This CDR3 is 14 amino acids long. Trimming removed 3 bases at V and 7 bases at J, with 10 bases between. The CDR3 region has the DNA TGTGCCAGTAGTATTCACAGCCTGAATTCACCCCTCCACTTT. It yields the protein CASSIHSLNSPLHF.

The chain has TRBV5-1 and TRBJ1-2, with a possible D match to TRBD1 (6 bases). The CDR3 is 14 amino acids. Trimming took off 2 bases at V and 8 bases at J, with 16 bases between the two ends. The germline gives CDR1 SGHRS, CDR2 YFSETQ. The DNA for the CDR3 is TGCGCCAGCAGCTTAGCTCGGACAGTTGGCGGCTACACCTTC. It yields the protein CASSLARTVGGYTF.

The rearrangement joins TRBV6-1 to TRBJ2-1; unclear D gene. The CDR3 is 15 residues long. Trimming removed 4 bases from V and 8 bases from J, with 18 bases in between. The V gene's germline CDR1 is MNHNS and CDR2 SASEGT. The CDR3 here is CASSVSWSQSHEQFF. The CDR3, as DNA: TGTGCCAGCAGTGTTTCTTGGAGTCAGAGTCATGAGCAGTTCTTC.

The V and J genes are TRBV11-2 and TRBJ1-3; D perhaps matches TRBD1 (5 bases). Germline V lookup: CDR1 SGHAT, CDR2 FQNNGV. The V end lost 5 bases, the J end lost 7 bases, and 15 bases lay between the germline ends. CDR3 length: 14 residues. The CDR3 reads CASSPGPSWNTIYF. DNA for the CDR3: TGTGCCAGCAGCCCGGGGCCGTCCTGGAACACCATATATTTT. The complete variable domain, with remaining parts taken from reference TRBV11-2 and TRBJ1-3, reads EAGVAQSPRYKIIEKRQSVAFWCNPISGHATLYWYQQILGQGPKLLIQFQNNGVVDDSQLPKDRFSAERLKGVDSTLKIQPAKLEDSAVYLCASSPGPSWNTIYFGEGSWLTVV.

The chain links TRBV6-6 to TRBJ1-1; TRBD1 matches 10 bases. The V segment lost 7 bases and the J segment 3 bases; nucleotides outside the gene matches: 5. The CDR3 covers 14 residues. Germline-derived CDR1 and CDR2 are MNHNY and SVGAGI (reference sequence). CDR3 sequence: CASTRGQGHTEAFF. The CDR3 coding sequence is TGTGCCAGCACCCGGGGACAGGGGCACACTGAAGCTTTCTTT.

The chain couples TRBV5-4 to TRBJ2-7; tentatively, D is TRBD2 (5 bases). Germline V CDR1 and CDR2: SGHNT, YYREEE (reference sequence). Trimming removed 3 bases at V and 1 base at J, with 14 bases between. This CDR3 is 15 amino acids long. CDR3 sequence reads: CASSSPGLESYEQYF. The CDR3 DNA is TGTGCCAGCAGCTCCCCCGGACTGGAATCCTACGAGCAGTACTTC.

This chain connects TRBV6-5 to TRBJ1-4; 7 bases line up with TRBD1. This CDR3 is 14 amino acids long. J lost 10 bases, V lost 5 bases, and 10 bases had no gene match. Germline values: CDR1 MNHEY, CDR2 SVGAGI. This CDR3 reads CASSEGGRGGKLFF. In DNA, the CDR3 is TGTGCCAGCAGTGAAGGGGGCAGGGGTGGAAAACTGTTTTTT.

This chain joins TRBV27 and TRBJ2-7; 8 bases are a match to TRBD1. Germline V gene lookup returns CDR1 MNHEY and CDR2 SMNVEV (reference sequence). V shed 4 bases and J 5 bases; nucleotides not matched to a gene: 10. The CDR3 runs to 15 residues. The DNA for the CDR3 is TGTGCCAGCAGTTACGGACAGGGACTGGCTAACGAGCAGTACTTC. Translating it yields CASSYGQGLANEQYF.

This clone has just a few counts. This chain connects TRBV7-9 to TRBJ2-1; 8 bases align to TRBD2. The CDR3 totals 15 residues. The J segment lost 0 bases and the V segment lost 6 bases, leaving 4 bases of the junction unmatched. The germline CDR1 and CDR2 sequences are SEHNR and FQNEAQ (reference sequence). For the CDR3, the DNA is TGTGCCAGCAGAGTAGGGACTAGCTCCTACAATGAGCAGTTCTTC. It specifies CASRVGTSSYNEQFF.

The rearrangement joins TRBV19 to TRBJ1-2; 8 bases agree with TRBD1. CDR3 length: 15 residues. Germline CDR1 LNHDA, CDR2 SQIVND (reference sequence). Losses at the gene ends were 7 bases for V and 4 bases for J; bases not matched to a gene: 11. The CDR3 loop is CASTPPGQGLYGYTF. Written as DNA, the CDR3 is TGTGCCAGTACCCCACCTGGACAGGGCCTCTATGGCTACACCTTC.

This clone showed up just a few times. The chain is built from TRBV10-1 and TRBJ1-6, with D possibly matching TRBD1 (5 bases). The CDR3 consists of 12 residues. Between the trimmed V and J ends, which lost 4 bases and 7 bases, there was a span of 5 bases. The V gene's germline CDR1 is WNHNN and CDR2 SYGVQD (reference sequence). CDR3 bases: TGCGCCAGCAGTGGACAGAATTCACCCCTCCACTTT. Its protein is CASSGQNSPLHF.

The chain joins TRBV2 to TRBJ2-3, with 8 bases that match TRBD1. CDR1 and CDR2 (germline): SNHLY, FYNNEI. The CDR3 totals 14 residues. The trim removed 8 bases at V and 6 bases at J, leaving 10 bases unmatched. CDR3 protein: CASRDRSPGDTQYF. CDR3 DNA: TGTGCCAGCCGGGACAGGAGCCCCGGGGATACGCAGTATTTT. Looking up the rest from reference TRBV2 and TRBJ2-3 gives the full variable domain: EPEVTQTPSHQVTQMGQEVILRCVPISNHLYFYWYRQILGQKVEFLVSFYNNEISEKSEIFDDQFSVERPDGSNFTLKIRSTKLEDSAMYFCASRDRSPGDTQYFGPGTRLTVL.

This clone was counted a single time. V usage is TRBV5-4 and J usage is TRBJ2-6; possibly TRBD1 for D (6 bases). The CDR3 contains 18 residues. Trimming pared 6 bases from V and 0 bases from J, leaving 19 bases between. Germline V gene data show CDR1 as SGHNT and CDR2 as YYREEE (reference sequence). CDR3 DNA sequence: TGTGCCAGCAAAGGACAGCAAGGGGCGGCCTCTGGGGCCAACGTCCTGACTTTC. Translated, it gives CASKGQQGAASGANVLTF.

The chain carries TRBV11-3 and TRBJ2-1; TRBD2 matches 15 bases. Germline V lookup: CDR1 SGHNT, CDR2 YENEEA. CDR3 size: 17 residues. V lost 5 bases to trimming and J lost 7 bases; unmatched junction nucleotides: 9. CDR3 DNA sequence: TGTGCCAGCAGCCTTGGGACTAGCGGGGGGATAAGGAATGAGCAGTTCTTC. Residues: CASSLGTSGGIRNEQFF.

CDR3 loop: CACAAGAGGGYTF. The CDR3 coding sequence is TGTGCCTGCGCCGCAGGGGCCGGGGGTGGCTACACCTTC. The chain couples TRBV30 to TRBJ1-2, with D tentatively TRBD1 (6 bases). V was pared by 6 bases and J by 7 bases, with 18 bases between. CDR1 GTSNPN and CDR2 SVGIG come from the germline V gene (reference sequence). CDR3 length: 13 amino acids.

This chain uses TRBV2 with TRBJ2-6; D might be TRBD1 or TRBD2, each matching 5 bases. The germline CDR1 and CDR2 sequences are SNHLY and FYNNEI. The CDR3 has 13 residues. Trimming pared 6 bases from V and 2 bases from J, leaving 5 bases between. Here the CDR3 reads CASRGAGANVLTF. The CDR3 DNA sequence: TGTGCCAGCAGGGGGGCTGGGGCCAACGTCCTGACTTTC.

The V gene is TRBV11-3, the J gene TRBJ1-1; no clear D gene. The CDR3 covers 12 residues. V lost 3 bases and J 5 bases, leaving 7 bases between the germline ends. The germline V gene encodes CDR1 SGHNT and CDR2 YENEEA. This CDR3 is CASSFGETEAFF. CDR3 sequence (DNA): TGTGCCAGCAGCTTTGGCGAAACTGAAGCTTTCTTT.

V usage is TRBV5-1 and J usage is TRBJ1-1, with D unclear. Per the germline V gene, CDR1 is SGHRS and CDR2 is YFSETQ. The CDR3 is 14 residues long. Trimming took 2 bases from V and 0 from J, leaving 8 bases between them. This CDR3 is CASSFSNLNTEAFF. As DNA, the CDR3 is TGCGCCAGCAGCTTTAGCAACCTGAACACTGAAGCTTTCTTT.

The chain couples TRBV28 to TRBJ2-2; D possibly corresponds to TRBD2 (7 bases). The CDR3 contains 16 residues. CDR1 is MDHEN and CDR2 is SYDVKM in the germline V gene. The germline V and J ends were trimmed by 6 bases and 4 bases, with 18 bases remaining between them. The CDR3, as DNA: TGTGCCAGCAGGTCCTCCGGGGGGCGGGTCACCGGGGAGCTGTTTTTT. It translates to CASRSSGGRVTGELFF. Full variable domain (rest looked up from reference TRBV28 and TRBJ2-2): DVKVTQSSRYLVKRTGEKVFLECVQDMDHENMFWYRQDPGLGLRLIYFSYDVKMKEKGDIPEGYSVSREKKERFSLILESASTNQTSMYLCASRSSGGRVTGELFFGEGSRLTVL.

The chain uses TRBV7-8 and TRBJ2-1; D uncertain. There are 16 residues in the CDR3. Looked up from germline, CDR1 is SGHVS and CDR2 is FQNEAQ. The V and J ends lost 2 bases and 4 bases respectively, with 15 bases between them. CDR3 nucleotides: TGTGCCAGCAGCTTAAGTAGGCAAAGATCTTACAATGAGCAGTTCTTC. Its protein product is CASSLSRQRSYNEQFF.

V and J are TRBV11-3 and TRBJ2-1; D is perhaps TRBD1 (6 bases). CDR3 length: 16 amino acids. V was pared by 0 bases and J by 2 bases, with 11 bases between. Germline V gene lookup returns CDR1 SGHNT and CDR2 YENEEA. The CDR3 protein is CASSLEGQGTYNEQFF. The CDR3 DNA sequence: TGTGCCAGCAGCTTAGAGGGTCAGGGGACCTACAATGAGCAGTTCTTC. Full variable domain (rest looked up from reference TRBV11-3 and TRBJ2-1): EAGVVQSPRYKIIEKKQPVAFWCNPISGHNTLYWYLQNLGQGPELLIRYENEEAVDDSQLPKDRFSAERLKGVDSTLKIQPAELGDSAVYLCASSLEGQGTYNEQFFGPGTRLTVL.

The rearrangement uses TRBV11-2 and TRBJ1-6; D gene unclear. Trimming pared 1 base from V and 10 bases from J, leaving 11 bases between. The CDR3 is 14 amino acids. Germline V CDR1 and CDR2: SGHAT, FQNNGV. CDR3 sequence (DNA): TGTGCCAGCAGCTTAGGGCAGGCCGGCTCACCCCTCCACTTT. Translating gives CASSLGQAGSPLHF. The whole variable domain, remainder taken from reference TRBV11-2 and TRBJ1-6, is EAGVAQSPRYKIIEKRQSVAFWCNPISGHATLYWYQQILGQGPKLLIQFQNNGVVDDSQLPKDRFSAERLKGVDSTLKIQPAKLEDSAVYLCASSLGQAGSPLHFGNGTRLTVT.

This sequence joins TRBV27 and TRBJ2-2, with 9 bases lining up with TRBD1. The ends lost 4 bases at V and 10 bases at J; junction bases unmatched: 10. CDR1 and CDR2 from the germline V gene are MNHEY and SMNVEV (reference sequence). The CDR3 runs 15 residues. CDR3 in amino acids: CASSSGTGRREELFF. The CDR3 coding sequence is TGTGCCAGCAGTTCGGGGACAGGGAGGCGGGAGGAGCTGTTTTTT.

The chain joins TRBV18 to TRBJ1-3; no firm D call. V was pared by 3 bases and J by 0 bases, with 12 bases between. CDR1 and CDR2 (germline): KGHSH, LQKENI. This CDR3 is built from 16 residues. The DNA for the CDR3 is TGTGCCAGCTCACCGTCGTCCACCAGCTCTGGAAACACCATATATTTT. This gives the protein CASSPSSTSSGNTIYF.

The CDR3 DNA reads as TGTGCCAGCAGCCCCTGGGGCGGCGGCTACACCTTC. Encoded protein: CASSPWGGGYTF. This chain joins TRBV14 and TRBJ1-2, with a possible D match to TRBD1 (5 bases). Deletions cut 4 bases from V and 8 bases from J, with 11 bases between. The CDR3 extends over 12 amino acids. Looked up from germline, CDR1 is SGHDN and CDR2 is FVKESK.

The chain recombines TRBV9 with TRBJ2-7; 7 nucleotides align to TRBD1. The V gene's germline CDR1 is SGDLS and CDR2 YYNGEE. This CDR3 contains 12 residues. Trimming took 3 bases from V and 3 from J; bases not matched to a gene: 0. The CDR3 DNA reads TGTGCCAGCAGCGGGGACAGCTACGAGCAGTACTTC. Translated: CASSGDSYEQYF.

The chain carries TRBV30 and TRBJ1-2; the match to TRBD1 covers 7 bases. The V segment lost 6 bases and the J segment 4 bases; nucleotides outside the gene matches: 11. CDR1 is GTSNPN, CDR2 SVGIG, per germline (reference sequence). This CDR3 is built from 14 residues. The CDR3 region has the DNA TGTGCCTGCCTACCAGGGGGGGCTGGCTATGGCTACACCTTC. Residues: CACLPGGAGYGYTF.

The V and J genes are TRBV11-3 and TRBJ1-5, with D tentatively TRBD1 (5 bases). Trimming took 5 bases from V and 2 from J, leaving 10 bases between them. The CDR3 covers 14 residues. Germline V gives CDR1 SGHNT, CDR2 YENEEA. The CDR3 here is CASSPGRGNQPQHF. As DNA, the CDR3 is TGTGCCAGCAGCCCCGGCAGGGGCAATCAGCCCCAGCATTTT.

The chain uses TRBV5-1 and TRBJ2-1, with unresolved D. V lost 0 bases, J lost 5 bases, and 6 bases lay in between. CDR1 SGHRS and CDR2 YFSETQ come from the germline V gene. This CDR3 has 13 residues. The chain's CDR3 is CASSLGTNNEQFF. DNA for the CDR3: TGCGCCAGCAGCTTGGGGACCAACAATGAGCAGTTCTTC.

The J gene is TRBJ2-1, the V gene TRBV11-3; 12 bases map to TRBD2. The CDR3 runs 17 residues. The J segment lost 2 bases and the V segment lost 4 bases, leaving 6 bases of the junction unmatched. The germline V gene encodes CDR1 SGHNT and CDR2 YENEEA. The CDR3 region has the DNA TGTGCCAGCAGCTCCTTGACTAGCGGGGGAACCTACAATGAGCAGTTCTTC. Translated, it gives CASSSLTSGGTYNEQFF.

V and J are TRBV5-1 and TRBJ2-5, with TRBD1 identical over 8 bases. V dropped 0 bases and J dropped 5; count of bases not matched to a gene: 6. CDR3 length equals 15 residues. Germline V gives CDR1 SGHRS, CDR2 YFSETQ. CDR3 sequence (DNA): TGCGCCAGCAGCTTGGCTCAGGGGGCGGGGGAGACCCAGTACTTC. It translates to CASSLAQGAGETQYF. The full variable domain, in which reference TRBV5-1 and TRBJ2-5 provide the parts outside the CDR3, is KAGVTQTPRYLIKTRGQQVTLSCSPISGHRSVSWYQQTPGQGLQFLFEYFSETQRNKGNFPGRFSGRQFSNSRSEMNVSTLELGDSALYLCASSLAQGAGETQYFGPGTRLLVL.